This T cell receptor (beta chain) was documented in a study of STAT3 mutations in large granular lymphocyte leukemia. Study-level points and caveats: In T-cell large granular lymphocyte leukemia, about half of patients showed multiple immunodominant subclonotypes. No sample exists from the first appearance of each clone.

Using immunoSEQ multiplex PCR, the repertoire was profiled, and TCRdb retains in-frame clones only, with some absent. There are approximately 5,000 clones in the sample; roughly 80% occur only once, and 75% to 90% lies in the top ten. Notes on this clone: Its cognate antigen is unknown.

Trimming pared 3 bases from V and 0 bases from J, leaving 3 bases between. CDR1 is SGHTA and CDR2 is FQGTGA in the germline V gene. CDR3 size: 13 residues. Sequencing was done on a sample of peripheral blood mononuclear cells. The genes are TRBV7-3 and TRBJ1-3; D gene uncertain. This clonotype originated in a man between 40 and 49 years old with T-cell large granular lymphocyte leukemia. Some clones in this sample may be carry-over from other donors' samples. The CDR3 sequence is CASSLNSGNTIYF. Written as DNA, the CDR3 is TGTGCCAGCAGCTTGAACTCTGGAAACACCATATATTTT.